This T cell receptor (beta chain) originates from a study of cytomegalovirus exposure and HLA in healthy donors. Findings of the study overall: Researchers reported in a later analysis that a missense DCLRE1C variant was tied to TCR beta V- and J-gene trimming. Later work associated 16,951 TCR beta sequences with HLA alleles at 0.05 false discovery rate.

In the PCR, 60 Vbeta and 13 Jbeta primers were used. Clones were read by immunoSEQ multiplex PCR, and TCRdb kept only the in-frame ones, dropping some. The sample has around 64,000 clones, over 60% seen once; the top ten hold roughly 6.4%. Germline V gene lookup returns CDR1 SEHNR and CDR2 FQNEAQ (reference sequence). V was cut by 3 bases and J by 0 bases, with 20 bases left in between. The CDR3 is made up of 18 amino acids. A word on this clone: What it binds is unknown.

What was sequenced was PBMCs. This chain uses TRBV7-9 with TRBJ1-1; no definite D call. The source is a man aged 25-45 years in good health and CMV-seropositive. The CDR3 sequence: CASSFVRAAIIMNTEAFF. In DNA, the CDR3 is TGTGCCAGCAGCTTTGTGCGGGCAGCGATAATCATGAACACTGAAGCTTTCTTT. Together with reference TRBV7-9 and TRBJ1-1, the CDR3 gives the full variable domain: DTGVSQNPRHKITKRGQNVTFRCDPISEHNRLYWYRQTLGQGPEFLTYFQNEAQLEKSRLLSDRFSAERPKGSFSTLEIQRTEQGDSAMYLCASSFVRAAIIMNTEAFFGQGTRLTVV.